In its sample, the clone carrying this T cell receptor (beta chain) was seen a few times. MiXCR was run by TCRdb on the RACE reads, yielding one entry per CDR3 protein. The data hold roughly 130,000 distinct CDR3 sequences, with approximately 9.1% observed a single time. CDR1 and CDR2 (germline): SGHRS, YFSETQ. The germline V and J ends were trimmed by 0 bases and 2 bases, with 11 bases remaining between them. This CDR3 region has 15 residues. This entry comes from a study of human T cells and chemical hapten exposure. Sample time point: healthy volunteer bleed at 2 weeks. It was unfractionated whole blood from which total RNA was extracted.

The receptor was isolated from a male donor in good health. Some clones in this sample may be carry-over from other donors' samples. The sample was whole blood. The chain links TRBV5-1 to TRBJ1-1, with D possibly TRBD1 on 6 matching bases. For the CDR3, the DNA is TGCGCCAGCAGCTTGGCCCAGGGGCATAACACTGAAGCTTTCTTT. It translates to CASSLAQGHNTEAFF.